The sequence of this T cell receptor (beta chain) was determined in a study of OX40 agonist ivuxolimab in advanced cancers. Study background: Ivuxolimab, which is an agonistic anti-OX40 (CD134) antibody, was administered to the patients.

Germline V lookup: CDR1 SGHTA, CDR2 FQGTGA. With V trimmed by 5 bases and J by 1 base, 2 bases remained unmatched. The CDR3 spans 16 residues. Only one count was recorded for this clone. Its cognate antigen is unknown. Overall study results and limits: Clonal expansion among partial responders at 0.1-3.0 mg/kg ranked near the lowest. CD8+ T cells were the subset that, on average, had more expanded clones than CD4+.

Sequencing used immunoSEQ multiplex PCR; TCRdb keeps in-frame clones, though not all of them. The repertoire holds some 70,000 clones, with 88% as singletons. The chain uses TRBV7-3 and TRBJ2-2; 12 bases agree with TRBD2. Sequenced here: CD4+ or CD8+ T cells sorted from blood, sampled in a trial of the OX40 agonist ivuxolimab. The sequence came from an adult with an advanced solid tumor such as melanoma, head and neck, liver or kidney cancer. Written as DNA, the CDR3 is TGTGCCAGCAGCATGACTAGCGGGAGGAACACCGGGGAGCTGTTTTTT. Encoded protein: CASSMTSGRNTGELFF.